This TCR beta chain was obtained from a study of blood T cell repertoires in COVID-19. Study-level background: The United States, Italy and Spain were the sources of the acute and convalescent COVID-19 samples. From T cells, B-cell-depleted T cells, or PBMCs came the material, which was cDNA or gDNA.

Repertoires were generated with immunoSEQ multiplex PCR, while TCRdb's copy carries only in-frame clones and drops some. The table includes over 150,000 clones, more than 75% detected once. Trimming removed 6 bases at V and 2 bases at J, with 11 bases between. The CDR3 totals 13 residues. This chain uses TRBV12-3 or TRBV12-4 with TRBJ2-7; D is perhaps TRBD1 (6 bases). The sequenced sample was peripheral blood. The TCR comes from a man in his 60s with COVID-19, enrolled during active disease. CDR3 amino acids: CASRDRSTYEQYF. The DNA for the CDR3 is TGTGCCAGCAGAGACAGGTCCACCTACGAGCAGTACTTC.